The T cell receptor (beta chain) under discussion was sequenced for a study of T-cell memory formation after mild COVID-19. Study information: The study found TCR clusters largely donor specific. General study results and limits: Clones that contracted from day 15 to 85 were balanced CD4/CD8, while later expanders leaned CD4+. Among contracting clones, CD4+ were mainly CM/EM and CD8+ enriched in EMRA. That cross-reactive memory joined was suggested by some responding clones appearing in pre-infection memory.

The CDR3 sequence is 15 residues long. Deletions cut 5 bases from V and 2 bases from J, with 13 bases between. As to this clonotype: The antigen is not known.

MiXCR, run by TCRdb on the 5' RACE reads, gives a single entry per CDR3 protein. The top ten clones hold 22% of a sample with 250,000 to 350,000 distinct CDR3 sequences, about 16% of them seen once. Sequenced material: PBMCs or a T cell subset sorted from them (not recorded which). The chain is built from TRBV12-3 or TRBV12-4 and TRBJ1-3; TRBD1 is a possible D gene (6 bases). The clonotype was recovered from a man younger than 35 who had mild COVID-19 (a few samples of this study predate the infection). Cell type and time point are not known. CDR3 sequence: CASSPVGATGNTIYF. CDR3 DNA: TGTGCCAGCAGTCCCGTGGGGGCTACTGGAAACACCATATATTTT.